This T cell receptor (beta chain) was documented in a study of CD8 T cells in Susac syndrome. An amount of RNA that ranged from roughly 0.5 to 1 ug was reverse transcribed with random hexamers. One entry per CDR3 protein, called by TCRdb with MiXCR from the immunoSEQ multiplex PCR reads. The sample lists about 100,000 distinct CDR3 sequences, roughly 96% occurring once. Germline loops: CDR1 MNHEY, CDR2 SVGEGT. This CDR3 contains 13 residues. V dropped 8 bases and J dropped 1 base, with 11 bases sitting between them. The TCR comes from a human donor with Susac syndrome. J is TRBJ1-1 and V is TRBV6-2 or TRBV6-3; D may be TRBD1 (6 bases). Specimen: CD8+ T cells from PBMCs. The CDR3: CASLRTANTEAFF. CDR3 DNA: TGTGCCAGCTTAAGGACAGCGAACACTGAAGCTTTCTTT.